The 9 T cell receptor beta chains below all came from one sample that was sequenced in a study of technical replicates of blood from a few donors (dated by TCRdb to about 2017). To prepare the library, the immunoSEQ multiplex PCR assay was applied. TCRdb retrieved this table from immuneACCESS and kept in-frame rearrangements only. Not all clones are present; in checked studies, unresolved V genes account for under half, and no reason is known for the remainder. Within this sample are around 79,000 clones, with roughly 92% of them counted one time only. Roughly 0.26% of the sample is held by the ten biggest clonotypes. Sequenced sample: T cells isolated from PBMCs. These receptors were obtained from a human donor in good health.

This clone was seen more than once but under ten times. The chain combines TRBV28 with TRBJ2-3; 9 nucleotides agree with TRBD2. Per germline, CDR1 MDHEN and CDR2 SYDVKM. The CDR3 runs 14 residues. V gave up 3 bases and J gave up 5 bases; unmatched junction bases: 3. The chain's CDR3 is CASSLGLAIDTQYF. Written as DNA, the CDR3 is TGTGCCAGCAGTTTGGGACTAGCAATAGATACGCAGTATTTT.

CDR3 sequence (DNA): TGTGCCAGCAGCTTACTTGCCTGGACAGGGGACACTGAAGCTTTCTTT. Translating gives CASSLLAWTGDTEAFF. V is TRBV5-8 and J is TRBJ1-1, with 9 bases lining up with TRBD1. The ends lost 2 bases at V and 3 bases at J; junction bases unmatched: 8. The CDR3 covers 16 residues. Germline values: CDR1 SGHTS, CDR2 YDEGEE.

V is TRBV28 and J is TRBJ2-1; D is possibly TRBD2 (5 bases). Trimming cost V 6 bases and J 1 base, with 13 bases left between them. Germline V gene sequence: CDR1 MDHEN, CDR2 SYDVKM. The length of the CDR3 is 15 residues. CDR3 nucleotides: TGTGCCAGCAGCCCAACAGCGGTTTCCTACAATGAGCAGTTCTTC. Protein sequence: CASSPTAVSYNEQFF.

This chain uses TRBV28 with TRBJ2-5, with 8 bases lining up with TRBD1. The V and J ends lost 5 bases and 5 bases, in that order; junction bases with no gene match: 7. This CDR3 region has 14 residues. CDR1 and CDR2 from the germline V gene are MDHEN and SYDVKM. CDR3 nucleotides: TGTGCCAGCAGTCCCTGGACAGGGAAGGAGACCCAGTACTTC. This gives the protein CASSPWTGKETQYF.

The chain joins TRBV25-1 to TRBJ2-1; 13 positions match TRBD2. The CDR3 has 14 amino acids. Germline V gives CDR1 MGHDK, CDR2 SYGVNS. Unmatched junction bases numbered 4, after V lost 5 bases and J lost 9 bases. The DNA of the CDR3 is TGTGCCAGCAGTTCGGGACTAGCGGGAACTGAGCAGTTCTTC. This translates into CASSSGLAGTEQFF.

This rearrangement joins TRBV4-1 to TRBJ1-5, with 12 positions matching TRBD1. From germline, CDR1 is MGHRA and CDR2 YSYEKL. J was trimmed by 5 bases and V by 2 bases; bases with no gene match: 4. The CDR3 loop spans 16 amino acids. In DNA form, the CDR3 reads TGCGCCAGCAGCCAACCCGGGACAGGGGGCCATCAGCCCCAGCATTTT. Residues: CASSQPGTGGHQPQHF.

The rearrangement joins TRBV6-5 to TRBJ1-4; 9 positions match TRBD1. This CDR3 is 14 amino acids long. Germline trimming cut 4 bases from V and 12 bases from J; bases unmatched to any gene: 9. Germline V lookup: CDR1 MNHEY, CDR2 SVGAGI. Here the CDR3 DNA reads TGTGCCAGCAGTTTCGCGGGACAGGGTCGGGAACTGTTTTTT. This codes for CASSFAGQGRELFF.

CDR3 in amino acids: CASSIDAGTSSGANVLTF. The CDR3 bases are TGTGCCAGTAGTATTGATGCAGGAACAAGTAGTGGGGCCAACGTCCTGACTTTC. The gene calls are TRBV19 and TRBJ2-6; D call uncertain. Germline V CDR1 and CDR2: LNHDA, SQIVND (reference sequence). The CDR3 spans 18 residues. The germline V and J ends were trimmed by 3 bases and 3 bases, with 18 bases remaining between them.

V usage is TRBV25-1 and J usage is TRBJ2-1; no firm D call. Germline CDR1 and CDR2: MGHDK and SYGVNS. The V end was cut by 1 base, the J end by 9 bases, with 7 bases between. The CDR3 is made up of 12 amino acids. CDR3 nucleotides: TGTGCCAGCAGTGAATTGATCAGTGAGCAGTTCTTC. Amino acid sequence: CASSELISEQFF.